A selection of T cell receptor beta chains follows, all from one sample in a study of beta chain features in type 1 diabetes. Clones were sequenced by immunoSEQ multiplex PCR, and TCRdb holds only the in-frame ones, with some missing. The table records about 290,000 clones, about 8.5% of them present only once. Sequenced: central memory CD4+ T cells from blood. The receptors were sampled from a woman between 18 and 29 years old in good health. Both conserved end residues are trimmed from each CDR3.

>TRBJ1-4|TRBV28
ASASGGGNEKLF
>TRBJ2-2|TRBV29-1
SAEGDAYANTGELF
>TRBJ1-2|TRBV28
ASSRSYGYT
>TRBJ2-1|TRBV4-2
ASSQGTIRGEQF
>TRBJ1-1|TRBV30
AWSDRGRRAF
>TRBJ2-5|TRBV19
ASRTRGGGEETQY
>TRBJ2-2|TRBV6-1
ASSDFSGGRDTGELF
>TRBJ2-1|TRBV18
ASSPPSGNEQF
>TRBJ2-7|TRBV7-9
ASSLWGSSSSYEQY
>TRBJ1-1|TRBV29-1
SVRPQGAVNTEAF
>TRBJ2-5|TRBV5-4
ASSSARGMGEETQY
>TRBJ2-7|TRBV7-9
ASSFGQGSEQY
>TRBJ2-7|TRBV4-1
ASSQGPARQPYEQY
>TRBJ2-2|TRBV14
ASSQRLAGGTGELF
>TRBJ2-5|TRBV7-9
ASSQQVGGSETQY
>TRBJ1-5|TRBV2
ASSDVGTGGRVNQH
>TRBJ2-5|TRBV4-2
ASSQDGSGRGQETQY
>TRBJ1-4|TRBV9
ARGAAGEEKLF
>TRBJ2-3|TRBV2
ASTLGSGADTQY
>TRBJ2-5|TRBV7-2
ASSPGQEETQY
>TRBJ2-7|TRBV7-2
ASSLGLDRIEQY
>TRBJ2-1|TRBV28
ASSWDRGSQQF
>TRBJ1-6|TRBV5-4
ASSRVRDRASPLH
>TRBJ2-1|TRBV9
ASSVHPRNEQF
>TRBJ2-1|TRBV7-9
ASRTSGRVNEQF
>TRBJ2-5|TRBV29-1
SVDGRYQETQY
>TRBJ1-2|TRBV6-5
ASRQGVGHYGYT
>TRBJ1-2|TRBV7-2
ASSYLSTGTDGYT
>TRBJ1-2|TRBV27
ASRLGLTSNYGYT
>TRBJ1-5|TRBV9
ASSVDQGPQPQH
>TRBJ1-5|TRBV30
AWSLGISPQH
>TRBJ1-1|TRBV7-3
ASSLSGQPVVGAF
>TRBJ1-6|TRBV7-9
ASSFTLPPLH
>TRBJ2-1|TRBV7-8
ASSTRQGLSYNEQF
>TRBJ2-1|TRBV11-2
ASSLVLWQEGEQF
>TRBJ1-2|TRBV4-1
ASSNRGRDYGYT
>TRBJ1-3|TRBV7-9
ASRALSGNTIY
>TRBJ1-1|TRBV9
ASSFLGSRMNTEAF
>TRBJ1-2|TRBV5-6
ASSRRVGYT
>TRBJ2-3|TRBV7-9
ASGISTDTQY
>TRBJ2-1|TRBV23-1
ASRGTEAREQF
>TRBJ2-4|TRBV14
ASSQASLEHIQY
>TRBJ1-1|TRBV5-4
ASSDTFRREAF
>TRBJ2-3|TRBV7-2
ASSFLAVQGDTQY